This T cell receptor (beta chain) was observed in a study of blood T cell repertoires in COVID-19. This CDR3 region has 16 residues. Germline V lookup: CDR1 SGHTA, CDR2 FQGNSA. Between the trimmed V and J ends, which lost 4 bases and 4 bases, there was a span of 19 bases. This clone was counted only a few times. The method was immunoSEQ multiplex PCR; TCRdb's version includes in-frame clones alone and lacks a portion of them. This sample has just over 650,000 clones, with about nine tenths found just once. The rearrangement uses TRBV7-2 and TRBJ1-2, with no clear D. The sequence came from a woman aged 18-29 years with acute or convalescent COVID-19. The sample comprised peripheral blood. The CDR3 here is CASSWNPDGVPYGYTF. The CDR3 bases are TGTGCCAGCAGCTGGAACCCGGACGGGGTGCCCTATGGCTACACCTTC.